This TCR beta chain appears in the sequencing data of a study of cytomegalovirus exposure and HLA in healthy donors. Overall study results and limits: Analysis performed later showed TCR beta chains linked to HLA being more clonally expanded than equally common others. A prior analysis recorded that most TCR beta V segments were productive about 87% or about 30% of the time.

Germline lookup yields CDR1 SGHTA and CDR2 FQGNSA. V was clipped by 3 bases and J by 5 bases, with 9 bases between them. The CDR3 has 13 amino acids. Regarding this clone: Its antigen is undetermined.

Primers for the PCR totalled 60 Vbeta and 13 Jbeta. The assay was immunoSEQ multiplex PCR, and TCRdb's table has in-frame clones only and misses some. The table includes approximately 130,000 clones, 70% to 80% detected once. The specimen was PBMCs. The genes are TRBV7-2 and TRBJ2-3; no clear D. The sequence came from a young man in good health and CMV-seronegative. For the CDR3, the DNA is TGTGCCAGCAGCTTGGCCCTAGAAGATACGCAGTATTTT. As protein: CASSLALEDTQYF. The variable domain in full, with the rest retrieved from reference TRBV7-2 and TRBJ2-3, is GAGVSQSPSNKVTEKGKDVELRCDPISGHTALYWYRQSLGQGLEFLIYFQGNSAPDKSGLPSDRFSAERTGGSVSTLTIQRTQQEDSAVYLCASSLALEDTQYFGPGTRLTVL.